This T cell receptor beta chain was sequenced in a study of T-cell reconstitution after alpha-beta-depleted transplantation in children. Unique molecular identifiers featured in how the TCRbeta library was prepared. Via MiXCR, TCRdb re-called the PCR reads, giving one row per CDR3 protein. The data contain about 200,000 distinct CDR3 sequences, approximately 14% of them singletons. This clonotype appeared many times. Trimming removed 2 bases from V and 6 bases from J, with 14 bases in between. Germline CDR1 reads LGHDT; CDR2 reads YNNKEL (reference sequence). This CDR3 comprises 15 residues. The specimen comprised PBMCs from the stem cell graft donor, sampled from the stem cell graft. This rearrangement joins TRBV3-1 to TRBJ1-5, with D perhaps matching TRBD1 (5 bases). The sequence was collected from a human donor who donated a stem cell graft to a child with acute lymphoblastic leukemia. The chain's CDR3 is CASSQFTGVGQPQHF. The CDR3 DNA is TGTGCCAGCAGCCAATTCACGGGGGTAGGTCAGCCCCAGCATTTT.